These 12 T cell receptor beta chains were all obtained from the same sample, sequenced in a study of blood T cell repertoires in COVID-19. The data were produced by immunoSEQ multiplex PCR, yet TCRdb's version contains in-frame clones alone and is incomplete. The sample carries around 170,000 clones, under 80% recorded once. The source material was peripheral blood. The receptor set was obtained from an elderly woman with acute or convalescent COVID-19.

The V gene is TRBV28, the J gene TRBJ2-2, with D possibly matching TRBD2 (6 bases). Germline V gives CDR1 MDHEN, CDR2 SYDVKM. The CDR3 runs to 14 residues. V shed 6 bases and J shed 5 bases, with 13 bases lying between them. The CDR3 coding sequence is TGTGCCAGCAGACCCGGGAGCGAAACCGGGGAGCTGTTTTTT. Translation: CASRPGSETGELFF. Full variable domain (outside the CDR3, taken from reference TRBV28 and TRBJ2-2): DVKVTQSSRYLVKRTGEKVFLECVQDMDHENMFWYRQDPGLGLRLIYFSYDVKMKEKGDIPEGYSVSREKKERFSLILESASTNQTSMYLCASRPGSETGELFFGEGSRLTVL.

The genes are TRBV20-1 and TRBJ2-7; 7 positions match TRBD2. Germline V gene sequence: CDR1 DFQATT, CDR2 SNEGSKA (reference sequence). The CDR3 runs 17 residues. V gave up 3 bases and J gave up 0 bases; unmatched junction bases: 14. CDR3 loop: CSASKSASGFSSYEQYF. CDR3 in DNA: TGCAGTGCTAGTAAGTCGGCTAGCGGCTTTAGCTCCTACGAGCAGTACTTC.

The sample holds one count of this clone. V usage is TRBV9 and J usage is TRBJ1-1; D is ambiguous. Germline V gene sequence: CDR1 SGDLS, CDR2 YYNGEE. V lost 0 bases and J lost 8, with 11 bases in between. This CDR3 is 13 amino acids long. DNA of the CDR3: TGTGCCAGCAGCGTAGTTCGGTCGGGGGAAGCTTTCTTT. This translates into CASSVVRSGEAFF.

J is TRBJ1-3 and V is TRBV6-5; 7 bases are shared with TRBD1. The V segment lost 6 bases and the J segment 4 bases; nucleotides outside the gene matches: 9. This CDR3 is built from 15 residues. The germline CDR1 and CDR2 sequences are MNHEY and SVGAGI. CDR3 DNA: TGTGCCAGCAGGCCAACCGGGACAGAAGGAAACACCATATATTTT. It encodes CASRPTGTEGNTIYF.

V and J are TRBV28 and TRBJ1-1, with D tentatively TRBD1 (5 bases). Trimming took 6 bases from V and 3 from J, leaving 14 bases between them. The CDR3 has 14 residues. The germline CDR1 and CDR2 sequences are MDHEN and SYDVKM. The CDR3 is CASRTHGGDTEAFF. CDR3 DNA: TGTGCCAGCAGGACCCACGGGGGTGACACTGAAGCTTTCTTT.

The chain uses TRBV27 and TRBJ1-3; D might be TRBD1 (5 bases). There are 15 residues in the CDR3. The V gene's germline CDR1 is MNHEY and CDR2 SMNVEV (reference sequence). Deletions cut 2 bases from V and 1 base from J, with 9 bases between. The CDR3 protein is CASSLQGWSGNTIYF. The CDR3 nucleotides are TGTGCCAGCAGTTTACAGGGCTGGTCTGGAAACACCATATATTTT.

This chain uses TRBV27 with TRBJ1-5; the D is unclear. Germline CDR1 and CDR2: MNHEY and SMNVEV (reference sequence). The CDR3 runs to 13 residues. V gave up 4 bases and J gave up 4 bases, with 8 bases separating them. Here the CDR3 DNA reads TGTGCCAGCAGTTGGCAGTCAAATCAGCCCCAGCATTTT. Translation gives CASSWQSNQPQHF.

This clone has only one observation. The chain uses TRBV19 and TRBJ1-4; 9 bases are shared with TRBD1. With 3 bases clipped from V and 5 bases from J, the junction kept 7 bases outside the gene matches. Germline CDR1 reads LNHDA; CDR2 reads SQIVND (reference sequence). The CDR3 spans 16 residues. In nucleotides, the CDR3 is TGTGCCAGTAGTATCTATACCGGGACAGGGAATGAAAAACTGTTTTTT. Amino acids: CASSIYTGTGNEKLFF.

This chain connects TRBV6-2 or TRBV6-3 to TRBJ2-7; 13 nucleotides line up with TRBD2. The CDR3 has 14 amino acids. Germline CDR1 and CDR2: MNHEY and SVGEGT. The V and J ends lost 2 bases and 5 bases, in that order; junction bases with no gene match: 0. Here the CDR3 reads CASSYGLAGDEQYF. CDR3 DNA: TGTGCCAGCAGTTACGGACTAGCGGGAGACGAGCAGTACTTC.

The chain couples TRBV24-1 to TRBJ2-1, with 14 bases matching TRBD2. This CDR3 comprises 15 residues. Unmatched junction bases numbered 1, after V lost 3 bases and J lost 7 bases. The germline V gene encodes CDR1 KGHDR and CDR2 SFDVKD. CDR3 in DNA: TGTGCCACCAGTGATCGGACTAGCGGGAGGAATGAGCAGTTCTTC. Translated, it gives CATSDRTSGRNEQFF.

This clone came up a few times. The chain employs TRBV6-5 and TRBJ2-2; 7 bases fit TRBD1. Germline V lookup: CDR1 MNHEY, CDR2 SVGAGI. The CDR3 covers 15 residues. V dropped 6 bases and J dropped 4; count of bases not matched to a gene: 8. In DNA, the CDR3 is TGTGCCAGCAGCCCAACATACAGGGGCACCGGGGAGCTGTTTTTT. Protein sequence: CASSPTYRGTGELFF.

This clone occurred many times. The genes are TRBV5-6 and TRBJ2-3; D might be TRBD2 (8 bases). Trimming removed 1 base from V and 1 base from J, with 13 bases in between. The CDR3 length is 16 residues. Per germline, CDR1 SGHDT and CDR2 YYEEEE. In nucleotides, the CDR3 is TGTGCCAGCAGCTTGCGGGGGGGACAGCGCACAGATACGCAGTATTTT. It translates to CASSLRGGQRTDTQYF.